This T cell receptor beta chain was profiled in a study of response to subunit inactivated influenza vaccine. One entry per CDR3 protein, called by TCRdb with MiXCR from the RT-PCR reads. This sample yields approximately 520,000 distinct CDR3 sequences, of which about 15% are seen a single time; approximately 3% belongs to the top ten. Turning to this clonotype: Its specificity is not known.

Broader study findings: The authors put forward the suggestion that each seasonal influenza vaccination may bring in only a limited number of new T cells.

The receptor was isolated from a man between 50 and 69 years old who received an inactivated influenza vaccine. Sequencing was performed on CD4+ T cells sorted from PBMCs, taken around 25 months after vaccination.

This CDR3 is CASSHHRGLGTGELFF. Here the CDR3 DNA reads TGTGCCAGCAGCCACCACAGGGGGTTAGGCACCGGGGAGCTGTTTTTT. The chain is built from TRBV14 and TRBJ2-2; the match to TRBD1 covers 8 bases. Germline assignment: CDR1 SGHDN and CDR2 FVKESK. This CDR3 spans 16 amino acids. Trimming took 3 bases from V and 4 from J; bases not matched to a gene: 7.